This TCR beta chain was identified in a study of human T cells and chemical hapten exposure. The germline CDR1 and CDR2 sequences are LGHNA and YSLEER. V was cut by 1 base and J by 6 bases, with 12 bases left in between. This CDR3 is built from 14 residues. The time point is: pre-sensitization, week 0. Documented treatment: therapeutic diphenylcyclopropenone sensitization with weekly scalp DPC. TCRdb reprocessed the RACE reads with MiXCR, giving one entry per CDR3 protein. The sample lists about 120,000 distinct CDR3 sequences; 13% were seen once. The starting material was whole blood, obtained in connection with sensitization to the hapten diphenylcyclopropenone (DPC). The TCR originated in a woman aged 18 to 35 with alopecia areata. Some clones in this sample may be carry-over from other donors' samples. This chain joins TRBV4-3 and TRBJ1-1; D remains unclear. The CDR3 region has the DNA TGCGCCAGCAGCCAAGTTTTGGGTACCGCTGAAGCTTTCTTT. The encoded protein is CASSQVLGTAEAFF.